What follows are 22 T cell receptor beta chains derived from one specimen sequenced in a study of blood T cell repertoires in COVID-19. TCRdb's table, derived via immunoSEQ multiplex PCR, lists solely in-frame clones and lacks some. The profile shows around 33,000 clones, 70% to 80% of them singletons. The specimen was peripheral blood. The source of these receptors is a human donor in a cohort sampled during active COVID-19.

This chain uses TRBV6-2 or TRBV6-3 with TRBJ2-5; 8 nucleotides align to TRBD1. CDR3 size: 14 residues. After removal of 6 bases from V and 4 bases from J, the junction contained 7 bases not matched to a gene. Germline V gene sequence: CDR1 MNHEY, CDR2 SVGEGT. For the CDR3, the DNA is TGTGCCAGCAGCAACGGACAGGGAGGAGAGACCCAGTACTTC. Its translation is CASSNGQGGETQYF.

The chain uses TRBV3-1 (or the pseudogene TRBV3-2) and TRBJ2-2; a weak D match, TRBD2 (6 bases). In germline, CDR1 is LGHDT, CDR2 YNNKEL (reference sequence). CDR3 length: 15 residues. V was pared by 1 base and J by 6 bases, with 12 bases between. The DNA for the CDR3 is TGTGCCAGCAGCCAAGTTCGGGGGTACGCCGGGGAGCTGTTTTTT. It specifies CASSQVRGYAGELFF.

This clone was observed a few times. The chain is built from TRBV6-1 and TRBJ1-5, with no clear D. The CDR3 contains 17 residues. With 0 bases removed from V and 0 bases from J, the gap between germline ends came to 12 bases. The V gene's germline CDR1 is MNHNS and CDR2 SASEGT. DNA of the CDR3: TGTGCCAGCAGTGAAGCTTTAAGAGGGTATAGCAATCAGCCCCAGCATTTT. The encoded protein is CASSEALRGYSNQPQHF.

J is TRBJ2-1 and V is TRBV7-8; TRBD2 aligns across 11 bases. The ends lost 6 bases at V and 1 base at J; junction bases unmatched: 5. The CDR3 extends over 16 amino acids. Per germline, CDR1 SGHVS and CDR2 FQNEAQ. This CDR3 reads CASSLTSGTSYNEQFF. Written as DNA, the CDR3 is TGTGCCAGCAGTTTGACTAGCGGGACATCCTACAATGAGCAGTTCTTC.

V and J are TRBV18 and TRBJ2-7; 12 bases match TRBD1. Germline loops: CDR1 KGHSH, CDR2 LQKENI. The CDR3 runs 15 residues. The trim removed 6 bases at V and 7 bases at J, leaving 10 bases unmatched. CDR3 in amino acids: CASSHPGTGGGEQYF. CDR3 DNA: TGTGCCAGCTCGCACCCCGGGACAGGGGGCGGAGAGCAGTACTTC.

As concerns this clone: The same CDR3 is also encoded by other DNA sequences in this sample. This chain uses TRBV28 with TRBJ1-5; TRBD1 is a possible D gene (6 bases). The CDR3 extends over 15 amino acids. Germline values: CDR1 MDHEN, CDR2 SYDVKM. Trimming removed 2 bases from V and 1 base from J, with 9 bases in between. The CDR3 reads CASSLDQGSNQPQHF. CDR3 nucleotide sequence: TGTGCCAGCAGTTTAGACCAGGGGAGCAATCAGCCCCAGCATTTT.

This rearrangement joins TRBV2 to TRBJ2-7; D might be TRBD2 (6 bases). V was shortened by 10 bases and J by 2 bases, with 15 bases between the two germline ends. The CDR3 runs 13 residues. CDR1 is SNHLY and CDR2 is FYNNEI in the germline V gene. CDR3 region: CATMGLIAYEQYF. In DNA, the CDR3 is TGTGCCACCATGGGACTCATTGCCTACGAGCAGTACTTC.

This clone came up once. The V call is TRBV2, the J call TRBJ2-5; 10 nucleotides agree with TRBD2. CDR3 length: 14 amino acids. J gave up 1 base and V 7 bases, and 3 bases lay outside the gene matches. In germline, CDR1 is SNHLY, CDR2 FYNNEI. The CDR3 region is CASNGLAAQETQYF. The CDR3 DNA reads TGTGCCAGCAATGGACTAGCGGCCCAAGAGACCCAGTACTTC.

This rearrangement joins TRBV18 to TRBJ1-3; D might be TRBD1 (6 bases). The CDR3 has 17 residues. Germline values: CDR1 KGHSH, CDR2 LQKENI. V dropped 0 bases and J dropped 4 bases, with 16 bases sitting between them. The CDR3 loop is CASSPPSHPGAGNTIYF. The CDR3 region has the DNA TGTGCCAGCTCACCACCTTCCCATCCAGGGGCGGGAAACACCATATATTTT.

CDR3 nucleotide sequence: TGCAGTGCTAGTTCTCCGAGCTCCTACGAGCAGTACTTC. It encodes CSASSPSSYEQYF. V is TRBV20-1 and J is TRBJ2-7, with D unclear. With 3 bases removed from V and 0 bases from J, the gap between germline ends came to 9 bases. Germline V gene sequence: CDR1 DFQATT, CDR2 SNEGSKA (reference sequence). The length of the CDR3 is 13 residues.

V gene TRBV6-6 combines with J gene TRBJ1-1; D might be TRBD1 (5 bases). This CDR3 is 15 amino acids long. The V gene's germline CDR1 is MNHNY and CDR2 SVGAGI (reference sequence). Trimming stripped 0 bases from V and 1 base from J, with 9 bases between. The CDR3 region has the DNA TGTGCCAGCAGTTACTCTAGACAGACGAACACTGAAGCTTTCTTT. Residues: CASSYSRQTNTEAFF.

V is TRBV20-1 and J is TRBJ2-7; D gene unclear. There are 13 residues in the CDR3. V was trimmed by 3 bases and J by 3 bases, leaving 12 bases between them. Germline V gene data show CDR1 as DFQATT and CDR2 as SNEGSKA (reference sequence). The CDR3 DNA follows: TGCAGTGCTAGTGGCCAGCGAGACTACGAGCAGTACTTC. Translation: CSASGQRDYEQYF.

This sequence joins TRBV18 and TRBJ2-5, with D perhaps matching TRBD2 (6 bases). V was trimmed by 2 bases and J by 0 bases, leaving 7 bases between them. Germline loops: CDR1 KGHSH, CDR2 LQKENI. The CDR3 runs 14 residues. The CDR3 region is CASSPGGYQETQYF. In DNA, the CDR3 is TGTGCCAGCTCACCAGGGGGGTACCAAGAGACCCAGTACTTC.

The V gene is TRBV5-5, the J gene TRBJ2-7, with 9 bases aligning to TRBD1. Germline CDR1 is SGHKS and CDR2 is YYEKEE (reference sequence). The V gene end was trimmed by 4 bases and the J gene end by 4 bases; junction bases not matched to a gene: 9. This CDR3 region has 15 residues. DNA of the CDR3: TGTGCCAGCAGCCAAGAACAGGGGGCTAGGTACGAGCAGTACTTC. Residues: CASSQEQGARYEQYF.

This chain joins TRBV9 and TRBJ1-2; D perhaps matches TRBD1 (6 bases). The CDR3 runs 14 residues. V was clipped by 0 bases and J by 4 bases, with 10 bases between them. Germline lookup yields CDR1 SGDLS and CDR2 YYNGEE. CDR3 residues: CASSVAARGYGYTF. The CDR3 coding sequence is TGTGCCAGCAGCGTAGCCGCCAGGGGCTATGGCTACACCTTC.

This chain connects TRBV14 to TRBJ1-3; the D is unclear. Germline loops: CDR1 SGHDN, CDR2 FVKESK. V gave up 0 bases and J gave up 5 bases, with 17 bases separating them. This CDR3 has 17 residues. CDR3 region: CASSQDLYGLRRNTIYF. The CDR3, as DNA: TGTGCCAGCAGCCAAGATCTTTACGGCTTGAGGAGAAACACCATATATTTT.

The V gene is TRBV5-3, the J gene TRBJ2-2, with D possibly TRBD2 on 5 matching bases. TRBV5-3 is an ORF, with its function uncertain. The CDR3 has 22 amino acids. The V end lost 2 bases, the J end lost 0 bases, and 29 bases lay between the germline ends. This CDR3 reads CARSFKRSPPLITPANTGELFF. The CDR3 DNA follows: TGTGCCAGAAGCTTTAAGCGGTCACCCCCACTCATAACTCCCGCGAACACCGGGGAGCTGTTTTTT.

The CDR3 sequence: CAISESGAGLNNEQFF. As DNA, the CDR3 is TGTGCCATCAGTGAGTCCGGAGCGGGACTAAACAATGAGCAGTTCTTC. The chain uses TRBV10-3 and TRBJ2-1, with 7 nucleotides matching TRBD2. V shed 0 bases and J 5 bases; nucleotides not matched to a gene: 7. This CDR3 is 16 amino acids long. Germline CDR1 reads ENHRY; CDR2 reads SYGVKD.

CDR3 coding DNA: TGTGCCAGCAGCCACCTCCGACAGGGTTCCTATAATTCACCCCTCCACTTT. This encodes CASSHLRQGSYNSPLHF. The chain joins TRBV3-1 (or the pseudogene TRBV3-2) to TRBJ1-6; TRBD1 matches 7 bases. CDR1 and CDR2 from the germline V gene are LGHDT and YNNKEL (reference sequence). V lost 3 bases to trimming and J lost 1 base; unmatched junction nucleotides: 6. The CDR3 is 17 amino acids.

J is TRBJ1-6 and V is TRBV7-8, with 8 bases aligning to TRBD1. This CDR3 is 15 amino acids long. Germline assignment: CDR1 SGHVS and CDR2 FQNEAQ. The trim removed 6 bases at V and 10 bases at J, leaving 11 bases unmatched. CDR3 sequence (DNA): TGTGCCAGCAGGCCTCCCGGACAGGGCGAATCACCCCTCCACTTT. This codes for CASRPPGQGESPLHF.

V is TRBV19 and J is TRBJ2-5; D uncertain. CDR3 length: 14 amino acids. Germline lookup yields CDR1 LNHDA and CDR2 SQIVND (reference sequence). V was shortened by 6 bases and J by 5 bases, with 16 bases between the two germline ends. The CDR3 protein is CASSGTAFGETQYF. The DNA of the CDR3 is TGTGCCAGTAGCGGAACAGCCTTTGGGGAGACCCAGTACTTC.

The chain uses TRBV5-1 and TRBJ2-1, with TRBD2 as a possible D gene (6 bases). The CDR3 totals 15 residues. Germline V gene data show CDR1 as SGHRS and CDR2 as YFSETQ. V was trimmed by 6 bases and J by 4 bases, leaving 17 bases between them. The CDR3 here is CASKVGLAMYNEQFF. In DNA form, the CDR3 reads TGCGCCAGCAAGGTCGGGCTAGCGATGTACAATGAGCAGTTCTTC. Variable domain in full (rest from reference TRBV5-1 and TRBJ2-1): KAGVTQTPRYLIKTRGQQVTLSCSPISGHRSVSWYQQTPGQGLQFLFEYFSETQRNKGNFPGRFSGRQFSNSRSEMNVSTLELGDSALYLCASKVGLAMYNEQFFGPGTRLTVL.